The 31 T cell receptor beta chains below come from one sample, sequenced in a study of OX40 agonist ivuxolimab in advanced cancers. The assay was immunoSEQ multiplex PCR, and TCRdb's table has in-frame clones only and misses some. The sample shows approximately 70,000 clones, around 86% of them seen only once. This specimen was CD4+ or CD8+ T cells sorted from blood, taken in a trial of the OX40 agonist ivuxolimab. Receptors originate from an adult with an advanced solid tumor such as melanoma, head and neck, liver or kidney cancer.

The chain uses TRBV7-2 and TRBJ2-3, with D possibly TRBD1 on 5 matching bases. Germline V gives CDR1 SGHTA, CDR2 FQGNSA. V lost 4 bases, J lost 0 bases, and 17 bases lay in between. The CDR3 length is 17 residues. The CDR3 region has the DNA TGTGCCAGCAGCTCCATCACGGGCAGGGATAGCACAGATACGCAGTATTTT. This translates into CASSSITGRDSTDTQYF.

V is TRBV1 and J is TRBJ2-1; the table's D call TRBD2 went unverified against the DNA. TRBV1 is reported as a pseudogene. This CDR3 contains 19 residues. The CDR3 region is CTSSQGLGGSLVGYNEQFF. CDR3 DNA: TGCACCAGCAGCCAAGGTTTAGGCGGGAGCTTGGTCGGCTACAATGAGCAGTTCTTC.

The V and J genes are TRBV27 and TRBJ2-5; D gene uncertain. Trimming shortened V by 4 bases and J by 5 bases, and 11 bases separated the two germline ends. This CDR3 comprises 13 residues. Germline loops: CDR1 MNHEY, CDR2 SMNVEV (reference sequence). CDR3 in amino acids: CASSSASQETQYF. DNA of the CDR3: TGTGCCAGCAGTTCGGCAAGCCAGGAGACCCAGTACTTC.

The V and J genes are TRBV5-1 and TRBJ2-3; D call uncertain. Trimming shortened V by 2 bases and J by 3 bases, and 4 bases separated the two germline ends. CDR3 length equals 12 residues. Germline CDR1 and CDR2: SGHRS and YFSETQ. CDR3 sequence: CASSLQTDTQYF. The CDR3 DNA is TGCGCCAGCAGCTTACAAACAGATACGCAGTATTTT.

This clone was detected a few times. Germline and junction disagree at one end, which may indicate a read error. V usage is TRBV6-5 and J usage is TRBJ1-2; 8 bases are a match to TRBD1. Germline V gene data show CDR1 as MNHEY and CDR2 as SVGAGI. The CDR3 runs to 15 residues. As DNA, the CDR3 is TGTGCCAGCAGTGACTCAGGGGGCGCTGGTTATGGCTACACCTTC. Its translation is CASSDSGGAGYGYTF.

The chain couples TRBV15 to TRBJ1-6, with 8 bases identical to TRBD1. The CDR3 is 13 residues long. The J segment lost 10 bases and the V segment lost 6 bases, leaving 5 bases of the junction unmatched. Germline V gene lookup returns CDR1 LNHNV and CDR2 YYDKDF (reference sequence). The CDR3 loop is CATRPGGGSPLHF. The CDR3 DNA sequence: TGTGCCACCAGGCCAGGGGGCGGATCACCCCTCCACTTT.

The V call is TRBV7-9, the J call TRBJ1-1, with D uncertain. The CDR3 contains 15 residues. Looked up from germline, CDR1 is SEHNR and CDR2 is FQNEAQ (reference sequence). V was cut by 2 bases and J by 1 base, with 11 bases left in between. In nucleotides, the CDR3 is TGTGCCAGCAGCTTATGGGTAGGCGAGAACACTGAAGCTTTCTTT. Translation: CASSLWVGENTEAFF.

The chain joins TRBV5-1 to TRBJ1-1; TRBD1 might be the D (6 bases). The CDR3 covers 14 residues. Germline CDR1 is SGHRS and CDR2 is YFSETQ. V was cut by 5 bases and J by 4 bases, with 15 bases left in between. The CDR3 DNA reads TGCGCCAGCAGTGGTGGGGGGCTAGGCACTGAAGCTTTCTTT. Translated, it gives CASSGGGLGTEAFF.

J is TRBJ2-1 and V is TRBV4-3; 11 bases align to TRBD2. This CDR3 is 15 amino acids long. From germline, CDR1 is LGHNA and CDR2 YSLEER. The V gene end was trimmed by 2 bases and the J gene end by 9 bases; junction bases not matched to a gene: 6. As DNA, the CDR3 is TGCGCCAGCAGCCAACTTAGCGGGAGGGCCGGTGAGCAGTTCTTC. Translation gives CASSQLSGRAGEQFF.

The V and J genes are TRBV6-5 and TRBJ2-1, with TRBD1 identical over 10 bases. With 2 bases clipped from V and 16 bases from J, the junction kept 8 bases outside the gene matches. The CDR3 contains 13 residues. Per germline, CDR1 MNHEY and CDR2 SVGAGI. The CDR3 loop reads CASSYPGTGVYFF. The CDR3 coding sequence is TGTGCCAGCAGTTACCCGGGGACAGGGGTTTACTTCTTC.

The chain uses TRBV4-1 and TRBJ1-2; D is unresolved. Germline V lookup: CDR1 MGHRA, CDR2 YSYEKL. The V gene lost 5 bases and the J gene lost 2 bases, with 12 bases spanning the gap. The CDR3 extends over 14 amino acids. The CDR3 spells CASSGGQANYGYTF. The DNA of the CDR3 is TGCGCCAGCAGCGGTGGCCAGGCGAACTATGGCTACACCTTC.

This sequence joins TRBV7-2 and TRBJ2-3, with D uncertain. CDR1 and CDR2 from the germline V gene are SGHTA and FQGNSA. The V end was cut by 5 bases, the J end by 0 bases, with 12 bases between. The CDR3 covers 15 residues. The CDR3 reads CASSGIATSTDTQYF. CDR3 DNA: TGTGCCAGCAGCGGAATAGCAACTAGCACAGATACGCAGTATTTT.

The rearrangement joins TRBV5-8 to TRBJ1-1, with no clear D. The V end lost 2 bases, the J end lost 7 bases, and 6 bases lay between the germline ends. CDR3 length equals 11 residues. Per germline, CDR1 SGHTS and CDR2 YDEGEE. The CDR3 loop is CASSLWGEAFF. Here the CDR3 DNA reads TGTGCCAGCAGCTTATGGGGTGAAGCTTTCTTT.

The rearrangement joins TRBV11-1 to TRBJ2-5; TRBD1 might be the D (5 bases). The closer fit of TRBJ2-7 to the DNA end suggests the J call may be wrong. The germline V gene has CDR1 SGHAT and CDR2 FQDESV (reference sequence). This CDR3 region has 17 residues. The CDR3 DNA reads TGTGCCAGCAGCCCTCCGTCCGACAGTCATTACTCCTACGAGCAGTACTTC. The encoded protein is CASSPPSDSHYSYEQYF.

The J gene is TRBJ1-1, the V gene TRBV18; D gene unclear. V lost 6 bases and J 3 bases, leaving 17 bases between the germline ends. Germline CDR1 reads KGHSH; CDR2 reads LQKENI. The CDR3 is 15 residues long. CDR3 loop: CASSVRPRADTEAFF. As DNA, the CDR3 is TGTGCCAGCTCCGTTCGACCGAGGGCGGACACTGAAGCTTTCTTT.

The chain combines TRBV19 with TRBJ1-2; D possibly corresponds to TRBD1 (5 bases). Trimming stripped 2 bases from V and 5 bases from J, with 18 bases between. This CDR3 region has 16 residues. In germline, CDR1 is LNHDA, CDR2 SQIVND (reference sequence). The CDR3 sequence is CASSIWSRQGSYGYTF. Written as DNA, the CDR3 is TGTGCCAGTAGTATATGGTCCCGGCAGGGATCATATGGCTACACCTTC.

CDR3 region: CASRTGEGNTIYF. The CDR3 bases are TGCGCCAGCCGTACAGGGGAAGGAAACACCATATATTTT. The chain employs TRBV10-2 and TRBJ1-3, with 7 nucleotides matching TRBD1. Germline CDR1 WSHSY, CDR2 SAAADI. The CDR3 sequence is 13 residues long. V dropped 8 bases and J dropped 4; count of bases not matched to a gene: 5.

CDR3 protein: CASSQYETGENTEAFF. For the CDR3, the DNA is TGCGCCAGCAGCCAATACGAAACAGGAGAGAACACTGAAGCTTTCTTT. The chain links TRBV4-3 to TRBJ1-1; TRBD1 might be the D (5 bases). The V gene lost 2 bases and the J gene lost 1 base, with 14 bases spanning the gap. Looked up from germline, CDR1 is LGHNA and CDR2 is YSLEER. This CDR3 comprises 16 residues.

This chain links TRBV7-2 with TRBJ2-7; 13 bases are a match to TRBD2. The ends lost 5 bases at V and 2 bases at J; junction bases unmatched: 6. The CDR3 loop spans 16 amino acids. CDR1 is SGHTA, CDR2 FQGNSA, per germline. The chain's CDR3 is CASSPGLAGATYEQYF. CDR3 DNA sequence: TGTGCCAGCAGCCCTGGACTAGCGGGGGCCACCTACGAGCAGTACTTC.

The table lists this clone with a few counts. V and J are TRBV10-3 and TRBJ1-5; no firm D call. The V gene's germline CDR1 is ENHRY and CDR2 SYGVKD. The CDR3 extends over 14 amino acids. Deletions cut 8 bases from V and 5 bases from J, with 16 bases between. CDR3 loop: CAIPEGRRYQPQHF. The CDR3 coding sequence is TGTGCCATCCCTGAAGGTAGACGCTATCAGCCCCAGCATTTT.

The rearrangement joins TRBV19 to TRBJ2-2; the match to TRBD2 covers 7 bases. Trimming removed 5 bases from V and 7 bases from J; junction bases left unmatched: 10. The CDR3 consists of 15 residues. The germline V gene has CDR1 LNHDA and CDR2 SQIVND (reference sequence). CDR3 DNA: TGTGCCAGTAGTGTCCAAGCGGGAACGGTCGGGGAGCTGTTTTTT. Protein sequence: CASSVQAGTVGELFF.

The J gene is TRBJ2-1, the V gene TRBV5-1, with a weak D call TRBD1 (6 bases). V was cut by 4 bases and J by 4 bases, with 18 bases left in between. Germline CDR1 is SGHRS and CDR2 is YFSETQ. CDR3 size: 16 residues. DNA of the CDR3: TGCGCCAGCAGCAACCTCGGACAGACGAATTACAATGAGCAGTTCTTC. It yields the protein CASSNLGQTNYNEQFF.

The V call is TRBV30, the J call TRBJ1-5, with 10 bases identical to TRBD1. The germline V gene has CDR1 GTSNPN and CDR2 SVGIG (reference sequence). V shed 5 bases and J 0 bases; nucleotides not matched to a gene: 10. The CDR3 has 17 residues. The CDR3 sequence: CAWGGKGQGFSNQPQHF. The CDR3 DNA follows: TGTGCCTGGGGAGGGAAGGGACAGGGGTTTAGCAATCAGCCCCAGCATTTT.

On this clone itself: The junction and the germline gene differ at one end; a read error may be behind it. The chain carries TRBV4-3 and TRBJ2-2; D not certain. The V gene's germline CDR1 is LGHNA and CDR2 YSLEER. The CDR3 has 14 amino acids. The CDR3 here is CASGHSADTGELFF. The DNA for the CDR3 is TGCGCCAGCGGCCATTCAGCAGACACCGGGGAGCTGTTTTTT.

This clone was counted a few times. The V and J genes are TRBV11-3 and TRBJ2-7; a weak D match, TRBD1 (5 bases). The CDR3 loop spans 14 amino acids. Trimming cost V 2 bases and J 2 bases, with 10 bases left between them. CDR1 is SGHNT, CDR2 YENEEA, per germline. CDR3 in amino acids: CASSLKRGAYEQYF. CDR3 nucleotides: TGTGCCAGCAGCTTAAAAAGGGGCGCCTACGAGCAGTACTTC. Full variable domain (outside the CDR3, taken from reference TRBV11-3 and TRBJ2-7): EAGVVQSPRYKIIEKKQPVAFWCNPISGHNTLYWYLQNLGQGPELLIRYENEEAVDDSQLPKDRFSAERLKGVDSTLKIQPAELGDSAVYLCASSLKRGAYEQYFGPGTRLTVT.

The chain links TRBV30 to TRBJ1-5, with no clear D. V was pared by 2 bases and J by 6 bases, with 11 bases between. The CDR3 has 13 amino acids. The V gene's germline CDR1 is GTSNPN and CDR2 SVGIG (reference sequence). CDR3 coding DNA: TGTGCCTGGAGTTATATTGAGGGTCAGCCCCAGCATTTT. Translated, it gives CAWSYIEGQPQHF.

The V gene is TRBV7-2, the J gene TRBJ2-7; 8 bases map to TRBD2. Germline values: CDR1 SGHTA, CDR2 FQGNSA. V lost 3 bases and J lost 2; bases outside the gene matches: 6. The CDR3 runs 15 residues. DNA for the CDR3: TGTGCCAGCAGCTTTTTACCGGGGGGGCCCTACGAGCAGTACTTC. Amino acid sequence: CASSFLPGGPYEQYF.

Only one count was recorded for this clone. This chain uses TRBV2 with TRBJ1-5, with TRBD1 matching over 11 bases. The germline gives CDR1 SNHLY, CDR2 FYNNEI. The CDR3 is 15 residues long. The V gene end was trimmed by 10 bases and the J gene end by 5 bases; junction bases not matched to a gene: 10. CDR3 in DNA: TGTGCCACATCCGGGACAGGGGGGGTTTATCAGCCCCAGCATTTT. Translation gives CATSGTGGVYQPQHF.

The chain is built from TRBV5-4 and TRBJ1-4; maybe TRBD1 (5 bases). CDR3 length: 14 residues. Trimming took off 4 bases at V and 10 bases at J, with 17 bases between the two ends. Looked up from germline, CDR1 is SGHNT and CDR2 is YYREEE (reference sequence). The CDR3 DNA sequence: TGTGCCAGCAGCGTCACCGGGACCGGGGGAAAACTGTTTTTT. This gives the protein CASSVTGTGGKLFF.

The rearrangement uses TRBV29-1 and TRBJ1-2; D is unresolved. The CDR3 spans 14 residues. The V end was cut by 7 bases, the J end by 4 bases, with 19 bases between. CDR1 SQVTM and CDR2 ANQGSEA come from the germline V gene. The CDR3 nucleotides read TGCAGCGCCCCCGGTTCGGCCGGTGGCTATGGCTACACCTTC. This codes for CSAPGSAGGYGYTF.

The chain recombines TRBV2 with TRBJ1-1; 7 bases match TRBD1. CDR1 and CDR2 (germline): SNHLY, FYNNEI. Germline trimming cut 8 bases from V and 1 base from J; bases unmatched to any gene: 4. The CDR3 has 13 amino acids. The CDR3: CASGGQRNTEAFF. CDR3 nucleotide sequence: TGTGCCAGCGGGGGACAGAGGAACACTGAAGCTTTCTTT.